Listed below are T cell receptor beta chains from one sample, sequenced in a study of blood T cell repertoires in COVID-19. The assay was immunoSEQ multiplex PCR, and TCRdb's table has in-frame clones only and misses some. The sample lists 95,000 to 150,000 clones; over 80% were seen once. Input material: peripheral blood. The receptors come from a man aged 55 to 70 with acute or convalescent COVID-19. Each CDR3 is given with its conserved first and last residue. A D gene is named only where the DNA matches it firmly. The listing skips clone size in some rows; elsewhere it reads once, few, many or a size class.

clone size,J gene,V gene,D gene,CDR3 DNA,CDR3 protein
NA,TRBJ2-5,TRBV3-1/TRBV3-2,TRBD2,TGTGCCAGCAGCCAAGGGGTAGGGACGCGGGGGGCCCAGTACTTC,CASSQGVGTRGAQYF
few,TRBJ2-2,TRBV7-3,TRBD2,TGTGCCAGCAGCCTGCGACGCGGGGGAACTTCCGGGGAGCTGTTTTTT,CASSLRRGGTSGELFF
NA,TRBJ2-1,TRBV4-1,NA,TGCGCCAGCAGCCATGCCCTCCGAGAGGGGGAACGGTTCTTC,CASSHALREGERFF
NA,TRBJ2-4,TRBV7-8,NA,TGTGCCAGCAGCTTAACAGGGACAACCAAAAACATTCAGTACTTC,CASSLTGTTKNIQYF
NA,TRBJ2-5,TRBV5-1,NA,TGCGCCAGCAGCCCCCTGGACAGCCAAGAGACCCAGTACTTC,CASSPLDSQETQYF
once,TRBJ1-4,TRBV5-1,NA,TGCGCCAGCAGCCAAGGAGGGACTAATGAAAAACTGTTTTTT,CASSQGGTNEKLFF
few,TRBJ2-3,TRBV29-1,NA,TGCAGCGCCGGGGGTAGCCTCTCGTCCGCAGATACGCAGTATTTT,CSAGGSLSSADTQYF
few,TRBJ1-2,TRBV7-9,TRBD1,TGTGCCAGCAGTTCGGGACAGGGAGATAATGGCTACACCTTC,CASSSGQGDNGYTF
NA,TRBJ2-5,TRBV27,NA,TGTGCCAGCAGTCCCCTGGAGGACCAAGAGACCCAGTACTTC,CASSPLEDQETQYF
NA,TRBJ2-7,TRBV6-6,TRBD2,TGTGCCAGCAGTTACTCGTGGCGGGAGAGCTCCTACGAGCAGTACTTC,CASSYSWRESSYEQYF
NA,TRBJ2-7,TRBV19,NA,TGTGCCAGTAGTATGAGGACATACTACGAGCAGTACTTC,CASSMRTYYEQYF
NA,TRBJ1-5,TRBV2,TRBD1,TGTGCCAGCCGGCGAGACAGGGTTCAGCCCCAGCATTTT,CASRRDRVQPQHF
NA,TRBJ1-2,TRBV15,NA,TGTGCCACCAGCAGAGATCGGCGGGGGGATGGCTACACCTTC,CATSRDRRGDGYTF
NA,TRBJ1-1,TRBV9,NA,TGTGCCAGCAGCGCCCGACAGGAGCCGAACACTGAAGCTTTCTTT,CASSARQEPNTEAFF
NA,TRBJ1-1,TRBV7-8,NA,TGTGCCAGCAGCTGGCAGGGGATGAACACTGAAGCTTTCTTT,CASSWQGMNTEAFF
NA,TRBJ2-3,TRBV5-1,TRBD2,TGCGCCAGCACCTCCTGGGTAGCGGGCCTGGGCGGTCCAGATACGCAGTATTTT,CASTSWVAGLGGPDTQYF
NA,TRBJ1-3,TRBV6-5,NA,TGTGCCACGGTGTACGGCGGCTCTGGAAACACCATATATTTT,CATVYGGSGNTIYF
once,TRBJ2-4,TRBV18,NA,TGTGCCAGCTCACCTACGGACAGAACAAACATTCAGTACTTC,CASSPTDRTNIQYF